The source of this TCR beta chain is a study of T-cell memory formation after mild COVID-19. About the research overall: For the most part, TCR clusters were specific to one donor. Overall study findings and caveats: Whether second-wave clones peaking at day 37 were SARS-CoV-2 specific went unconfirmed. Contracting clones from day 15 to 85 showed balanced CD4/CD8; later expanders favored CD4+.

The CDR3 spans 14 residues. V shed 0 bases and J shed 8 bases, with 11 bases lying between them. Germline-derived CDR1 and CDR2 are SGDLS and YYNGEE. This clonotype was observed a few times. No antigen is known for it. The 5'RACE method, run with constant-segment primers, produced TCR alpha and TCR beta cDNA libraries (carrying sample barcodes and UMIs). MiXCR, applied by TCRdb to the 5' RACE reads, yields one record per CDR3 protein. The table has fewer than 650,000 distinct CDR3 sequences, about 20% seen once. The TCR was taken from an adult woman who had mild COVID-19 (a few samples of this study predate the infection). Cell type and time point are not known. Sequencing input: PBMCs or a T cell subset sorted from them (not recorded which). The chain employs TRBV9 and TRBJ1-4, with unresolved D. The CDR3 coding sequence is TGTGCCAGCAGCGTAGATGTGAGGGAAGAAAAACTGTTTTTT. Its protein product is CASSVDVREEKLFF.